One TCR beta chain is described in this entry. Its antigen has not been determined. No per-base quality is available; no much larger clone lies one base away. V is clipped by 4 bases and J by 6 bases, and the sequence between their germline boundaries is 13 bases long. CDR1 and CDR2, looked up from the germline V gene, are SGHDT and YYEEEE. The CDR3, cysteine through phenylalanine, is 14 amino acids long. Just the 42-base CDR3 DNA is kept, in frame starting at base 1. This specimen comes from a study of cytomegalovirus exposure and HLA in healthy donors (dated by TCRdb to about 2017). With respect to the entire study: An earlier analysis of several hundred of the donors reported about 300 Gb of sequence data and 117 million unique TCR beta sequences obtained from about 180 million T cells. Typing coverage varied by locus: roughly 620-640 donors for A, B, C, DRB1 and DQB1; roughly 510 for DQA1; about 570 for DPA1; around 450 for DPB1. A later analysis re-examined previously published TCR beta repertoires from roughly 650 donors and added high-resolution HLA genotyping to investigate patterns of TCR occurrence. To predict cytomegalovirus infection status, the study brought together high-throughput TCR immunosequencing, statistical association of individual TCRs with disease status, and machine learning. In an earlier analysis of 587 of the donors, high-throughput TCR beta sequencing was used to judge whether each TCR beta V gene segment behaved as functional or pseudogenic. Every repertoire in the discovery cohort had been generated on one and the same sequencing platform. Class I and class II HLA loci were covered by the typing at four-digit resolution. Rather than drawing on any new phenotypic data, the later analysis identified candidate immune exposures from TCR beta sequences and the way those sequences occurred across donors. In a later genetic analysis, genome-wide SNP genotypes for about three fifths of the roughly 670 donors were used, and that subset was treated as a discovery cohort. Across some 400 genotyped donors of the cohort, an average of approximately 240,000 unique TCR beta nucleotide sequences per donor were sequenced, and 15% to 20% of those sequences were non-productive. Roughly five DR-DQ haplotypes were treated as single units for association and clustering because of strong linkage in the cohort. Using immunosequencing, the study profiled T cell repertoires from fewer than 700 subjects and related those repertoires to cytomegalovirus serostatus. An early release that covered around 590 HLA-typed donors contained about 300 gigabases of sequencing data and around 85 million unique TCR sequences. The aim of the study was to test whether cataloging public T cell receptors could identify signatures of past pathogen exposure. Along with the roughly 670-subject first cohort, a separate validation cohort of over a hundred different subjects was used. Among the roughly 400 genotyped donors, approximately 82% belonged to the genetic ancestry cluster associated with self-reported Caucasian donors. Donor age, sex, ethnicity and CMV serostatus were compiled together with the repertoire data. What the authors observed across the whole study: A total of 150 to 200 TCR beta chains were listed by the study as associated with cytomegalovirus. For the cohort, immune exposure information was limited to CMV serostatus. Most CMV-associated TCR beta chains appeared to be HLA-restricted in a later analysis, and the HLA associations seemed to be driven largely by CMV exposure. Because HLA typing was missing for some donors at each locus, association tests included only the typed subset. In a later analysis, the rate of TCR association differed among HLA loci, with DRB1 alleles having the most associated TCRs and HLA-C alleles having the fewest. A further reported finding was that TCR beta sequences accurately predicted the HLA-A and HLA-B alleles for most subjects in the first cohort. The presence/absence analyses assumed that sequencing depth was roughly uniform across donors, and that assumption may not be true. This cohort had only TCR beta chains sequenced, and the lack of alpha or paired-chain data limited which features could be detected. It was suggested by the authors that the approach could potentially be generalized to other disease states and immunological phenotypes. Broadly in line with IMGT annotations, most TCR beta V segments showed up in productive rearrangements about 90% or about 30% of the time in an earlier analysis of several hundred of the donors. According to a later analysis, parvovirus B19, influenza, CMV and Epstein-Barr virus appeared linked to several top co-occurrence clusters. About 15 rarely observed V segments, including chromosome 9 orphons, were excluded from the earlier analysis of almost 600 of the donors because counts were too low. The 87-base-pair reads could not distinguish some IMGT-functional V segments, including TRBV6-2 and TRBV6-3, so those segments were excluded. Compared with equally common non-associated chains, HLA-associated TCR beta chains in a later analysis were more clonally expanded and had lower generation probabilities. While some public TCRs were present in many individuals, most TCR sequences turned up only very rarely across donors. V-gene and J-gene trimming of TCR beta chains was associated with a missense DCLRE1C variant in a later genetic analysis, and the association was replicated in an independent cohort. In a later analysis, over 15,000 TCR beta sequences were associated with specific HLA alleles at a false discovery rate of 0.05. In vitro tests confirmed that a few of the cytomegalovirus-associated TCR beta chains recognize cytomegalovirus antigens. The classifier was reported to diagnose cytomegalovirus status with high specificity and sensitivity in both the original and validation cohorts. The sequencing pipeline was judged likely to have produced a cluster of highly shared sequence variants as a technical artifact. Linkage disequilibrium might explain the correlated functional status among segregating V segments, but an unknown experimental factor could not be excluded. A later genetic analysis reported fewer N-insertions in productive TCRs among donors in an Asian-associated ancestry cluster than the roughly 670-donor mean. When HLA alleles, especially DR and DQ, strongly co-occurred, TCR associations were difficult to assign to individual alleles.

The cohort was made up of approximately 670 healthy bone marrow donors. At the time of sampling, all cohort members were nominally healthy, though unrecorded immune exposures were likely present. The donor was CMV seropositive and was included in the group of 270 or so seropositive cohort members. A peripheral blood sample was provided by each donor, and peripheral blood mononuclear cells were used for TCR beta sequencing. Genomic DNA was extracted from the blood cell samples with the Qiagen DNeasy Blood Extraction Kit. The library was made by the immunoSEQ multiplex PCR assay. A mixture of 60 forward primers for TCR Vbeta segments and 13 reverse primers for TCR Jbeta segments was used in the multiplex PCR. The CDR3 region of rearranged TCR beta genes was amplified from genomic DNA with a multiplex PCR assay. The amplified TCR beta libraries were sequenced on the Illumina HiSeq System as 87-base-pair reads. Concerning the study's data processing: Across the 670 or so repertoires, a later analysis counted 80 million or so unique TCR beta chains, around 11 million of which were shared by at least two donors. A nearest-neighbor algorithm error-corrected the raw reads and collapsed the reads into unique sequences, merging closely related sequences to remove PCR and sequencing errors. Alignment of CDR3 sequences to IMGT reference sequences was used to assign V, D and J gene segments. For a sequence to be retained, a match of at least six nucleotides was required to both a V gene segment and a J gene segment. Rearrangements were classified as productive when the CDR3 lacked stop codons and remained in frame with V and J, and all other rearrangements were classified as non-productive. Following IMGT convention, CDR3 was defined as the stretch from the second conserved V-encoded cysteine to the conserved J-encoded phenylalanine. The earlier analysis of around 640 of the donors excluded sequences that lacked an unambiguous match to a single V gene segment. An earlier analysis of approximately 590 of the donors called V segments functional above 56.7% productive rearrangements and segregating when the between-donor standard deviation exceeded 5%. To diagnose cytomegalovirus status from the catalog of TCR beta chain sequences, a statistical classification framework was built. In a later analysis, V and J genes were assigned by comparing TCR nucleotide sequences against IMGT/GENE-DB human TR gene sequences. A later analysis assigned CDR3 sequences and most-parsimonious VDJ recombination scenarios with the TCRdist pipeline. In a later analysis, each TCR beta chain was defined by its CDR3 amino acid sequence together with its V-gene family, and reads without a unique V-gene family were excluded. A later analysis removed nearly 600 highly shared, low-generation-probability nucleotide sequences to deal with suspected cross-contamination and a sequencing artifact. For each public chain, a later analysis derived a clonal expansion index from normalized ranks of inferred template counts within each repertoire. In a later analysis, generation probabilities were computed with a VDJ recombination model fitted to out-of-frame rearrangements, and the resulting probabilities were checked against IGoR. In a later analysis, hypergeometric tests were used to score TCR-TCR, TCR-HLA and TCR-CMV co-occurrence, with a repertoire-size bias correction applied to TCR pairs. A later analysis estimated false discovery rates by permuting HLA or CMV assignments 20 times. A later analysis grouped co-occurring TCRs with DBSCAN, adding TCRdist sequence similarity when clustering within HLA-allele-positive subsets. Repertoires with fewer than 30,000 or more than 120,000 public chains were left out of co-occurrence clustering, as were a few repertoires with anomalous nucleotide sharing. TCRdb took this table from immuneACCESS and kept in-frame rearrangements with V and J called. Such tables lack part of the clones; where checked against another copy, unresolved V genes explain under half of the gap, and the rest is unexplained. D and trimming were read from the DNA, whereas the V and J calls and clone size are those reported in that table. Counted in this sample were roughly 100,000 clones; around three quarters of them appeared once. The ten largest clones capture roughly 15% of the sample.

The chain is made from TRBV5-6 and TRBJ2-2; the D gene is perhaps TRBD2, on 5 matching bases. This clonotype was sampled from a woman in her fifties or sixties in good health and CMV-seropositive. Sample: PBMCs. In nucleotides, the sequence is TGTGCCAGCAGCCCCCAAGTCGGGGCCGGGGAGCTGTTTTTT. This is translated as CASSPQVGAGELFF. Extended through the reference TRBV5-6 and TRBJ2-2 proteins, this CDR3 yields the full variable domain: DAGVTQSPTHLIKTRGQQVTLRCSPKSGHDTVSWYQQALGQGPQFIFQYYEEEERQRGNFPDRFSGHQFPNYSSELNVNALLLGDSALYLCASSPQVGAGELFFGEGSRLTVL.